The 14 T cell receptor beta chains below all came from one sample that was sequenced in a study of shared clonotypes between healthy human individuals. Only in-frame clones appear in the TCRdb table, and some are missing; sequencing was by immunoSEQ multiplex PCR. The top ten hold around 1.1% of the sample, which has more than 2 million clones, approximately 94% seen once. Naivety among CD8 cells was defined by CD45RO negativity and positive CCR7 selection, thereby excluding terminally differentiated effector memory CD45RA+ cells. The sequenced sample was naive CD8+ T cells sorted from blood. The receptors were sampled from a man between 18 and 29 years old in good health.

The V and J genes are TRBV27 and TRBJ2-7; D possibly corresponds to TRBD1 (6 bases). The CDR3 is made up of 13 amino acids. V was shortened by 6 bases and J by 2 bases, with 11 bases between the two germline ends. The germline V gene encodes CDR1 MNHEY and CDR2 SMNVEV (reference sequence). The CDR3 loop reads CASRDGQTYEQYF. The CDR3 DNA reads as TGTGCCAGCAGGGATGGACAGACCTACGAGCAGTACTTC.

Concerning this clone itself: Within the sample, other DNA sequences also encode this same CDR3. The CDR3 DNA reads as TGTGCCAGCAGTGAATTCGGGGGGGAGACCCAGTACTTC. Protein: CASSEFGGETQYF. The chain uses TRBV25-1 and TRBJ2-5; the match to TRBD2 covers 7 bases. The germline V gene has CDR1 MGHDK and CDR2 SYGVNS. Germline trimming cut 1 base from V and 5 bases from J; bases unmatched to any gene: 1. The CDR3 loop spans 13 amino acids.

DNA for the CDR3: TGCAGCGTTGAAGATGGGGGAGGGCCGACAGATACGCAGTATTTT. It specifies CSVEDGGGPTDTQYF. The rearrangement uses TRBV29-1 and TRBJ2-3; 7 positions agree with TRBD2. The length of the CDR3 is 15 residues. V was pared by 0 bases and J by 3 bases, with 6 bases of the junction left unmatched. Germline lookup yields CDR1 SQVTM and CDR2 ANQGSEA.

This chain links TRBV27 with TRBJ2-1; 13 nucleotides agree with TRBD2. The CDR3 is made up of 14 amino acids. V shed 6 bases and J 10 bases; nucleotides not matched to a gene: 6. Germline V gene sequence: CDR1 MNHEY, CDR2 SMNVEV (reference sequence). The CDR3: CASRGLAGAAEQFF. The DNA for the CDR3 is TGTGCCAGCAGAGGACTAGCGGGGGCTGCGGAGCAGTTCTTC.

The chain joins TRBV29-1 to TRBJ1-5; no definite D call. From germline, CDR1 is SQVTM and CDR2 ANQGSEA. The V gene lost 0 bases and the J gene lost 4 bases, with 7 bases spanning the gap. CDR3 size: 13 residues. The DNA of the CDR3 is TGCAGCGTTGAAGAAGCGGGAAATCAGCCCCAGCATTTT. It encodes CSVEEAGNQPQHF.

The rearrangement uses TRBV5-1 and TRBJ2-7, with TRBD1 matching 9 bases. The length of the CDR3 is 14 residues. In germline, CDR1 is SGHRS, CDR2 YFSETQ. Germline trimming cut 3 bases from V and 6 bases from J; bases unmatched to any gene: 7. The CDR3 spells CASSSGQGIIEQYF. CDR3 in DNA: TGCGCCAGCAGCTCGGGACAGGGAATTATCGAGCAGTACTTC. The full variable domain, its missing parts supplied by reference TRBV5-1 and TRBJ2-7, is KAGVTQTPRYLIKTRGQQVTLSCSPISGHRSVSWYQQTPGQGLQFLFEYFSETQRNKGNFPGRFSGRQFSNSRSEMNVSTLELGDSALYLCASSSGQGIIEQYFGPGTRLTVT.

The chain links TRBV2 to TRBJ2-1, with no clear D. The V and J ends lost 2 bases and 1 base respectively, with 9 bases between them. CDR1 is SNHLY and CDR2 is FYNNEI in the germline V gene. The CDR3 contains 15 residues. The CDR3 bases are TGTGCCAGCAGTGAAATCGGCGTTTCCTACAATGAGCAGTTCTTC. It specifies CASSEIGVSYNEQFF. The complete variable domain, with remaining parts taken from reference TRBV2 and TRBJ2-1, reads EPEVTQTPSHQVTQMGQEVILRCVPISNHLYFYWYRQILGQKVEFLVSFYNNEISEKSEIFDDQFSVERPDGSNFTLKIRSTKLEDSAMYFCASSEIGVSYNEQFFGPGTRLTVL.

The genes are TRBV6-1 and TRBJ2-2; 7 bases are shared with TRBD2. Germline CDR1 and CDR2: MNHNS and SASEGT. The V and J ends lost 2 bases and 5 bases, in that order; junction bases with no gene match: 8. The CDR3 is 16 residues long. CDR3 protein: CASSEWGTGGTGELFF. CDR3 DNA: TGTGCCAGCAGTGAATGGGGTACGGGGGGAACCGGGGAGCTGTTTTTT.

The CDR3 DNA is TGTGCCAGCAGCCTACCAGACAGGGCGGAGACCCAGTACTTC. Translating it yields CASSLPDRAETQYF. This rearrangement joins TRBV5-8 to TRBJ2-5, with TRBD1 identical over 7 bases. In germline, CDR1 is SGHTS, CDR2 YDEGEE. The CDR3 sequence is 14 residues long. Trimming at V came to 4 bases and at J to 5 bases, leaving 8 bases not matched to a gene.

The V gene is TRBV5-6, the J gene TRBJ2-5; TRBD1 matches at 9 bases. The CDR3 runs to 15 residues. V gave up 2 bases and J gave up 2 bases; unmatched junction bases: 4. Germline assignment: CDR1 SGHDT and CDR2 YYEEEE. The CDR3 DNA is TGTGCCAGCAGCTTTACAGGGGGCTGGCAAGAGACCCAGTACTTC. Amino acids: CASSFTGGWQETQYF.

This clone was counted once. The rearrangement uses TRBV6-6 and TRBJ2-5; 10 nucleotides align to TRBD1. V gave up 6 bases and J gave up 5 bases; unmatched junction bases: 6. The CDR3 has 14 residues. Per germline, CDR1 MNHNY and CDR2 SVGAGI (reference sequence). CDR3 DNA: TGTGCCAGCAGGTCGACAGGGGGCGGGGAGACCCAGTACTTC. This translates into CASRSTGGGETQYF.

A word on this clone: The junction and the germline gene differ at one end; a read error may be behind it. The chain combines TRBV7-9 with TRBJ1-1; D perhaps matches TRBD1 (5 bases). CDR3 length equals 13 residues. CDR1 is SEHNR and CDR2 is FQNEAQ in the germline V gene (reference sequence). The CDR3 bases are TGTGCCAGCAGCTTAGCTCTCAGGGCTGAGGCTTTCTTT. Its protein product is CASSLALRAEAFF.

This chain connects TRBV19 to TRBJ2-7; the match to TRBD1 covers 7 bases. V was clipped by 10 bases and J by 5 bases; unmatched bases: 5. CDR3 length: 11 residues. The germline V gene has CDR1 LNHDA and CDR2 SQIVND (reference sequence). DNA for the CDR3: TGTGCCACCACGACAGGGCACGAGCAGTACTTC. Encoded protein: CATTTGHEQYF.

The genes are TRBV9 and TRBJ1-5; 9 bases align to TRBD1. Trimming took 3 bases from V and 6 from J; bases not matched to a gene: 4. There are 14 residues in the CDR3. Germline CDR1 and CDR2: SGDLS and YYNGEE. This CDR3 reads CASSGQGDGQPQHF. CDR3 coding DNA: TGTGCCAGCAGCGGACAGGGGGACGGTCAGCCCCAGCATTTT.